This record looks at one TCR beta chain sequence and its context. The table came from immunoSEQ multiplex PCR; TCRdb's copy has only in-frame clones and leaves some out. The sample consists of roughly 69,000 clones, under 90% of them appearing once. This specimen belongs to a study of T cell responses to AZD1222 COVID-19 vaccine. The source of this sequence is an adult who received the AZD1222 COVID-19 vaccine. Specimen: peripheral blood, collected 28 days after the second AZD1222 dose.

CDR3 sequence: CASGRQRMANPSPSPLHF. In DNA, the CDR3 is TGTGCCAGTGGACGACAACGTATGGCAAACCCCTCCCCTTCACCCCTCCACTTT. The chain employs TRBV19 and TRBJ1-6; unclear D gene. V dropped 8 bases and J dropped 9 bases, with 29 bases sitting between them. Per the germline V gene, CDR1 is LNHDA and CDR2 is SQIVND (reference sequence). The CDR3 loop spans 18 amino acids. Variable domain in full (rest from reference TRBV19 and TRBJ1-6): DGGITQSPKYLFRKEGQNVTLSCEQNLNHDAMYWYRQDPGQGLRLIYYSQIVNDFQKGDIAEGYSVSREKKESFPLTVTSAQKNPTAFYLCASGRQRMANPSPSPLHFGNGTRLTVT.